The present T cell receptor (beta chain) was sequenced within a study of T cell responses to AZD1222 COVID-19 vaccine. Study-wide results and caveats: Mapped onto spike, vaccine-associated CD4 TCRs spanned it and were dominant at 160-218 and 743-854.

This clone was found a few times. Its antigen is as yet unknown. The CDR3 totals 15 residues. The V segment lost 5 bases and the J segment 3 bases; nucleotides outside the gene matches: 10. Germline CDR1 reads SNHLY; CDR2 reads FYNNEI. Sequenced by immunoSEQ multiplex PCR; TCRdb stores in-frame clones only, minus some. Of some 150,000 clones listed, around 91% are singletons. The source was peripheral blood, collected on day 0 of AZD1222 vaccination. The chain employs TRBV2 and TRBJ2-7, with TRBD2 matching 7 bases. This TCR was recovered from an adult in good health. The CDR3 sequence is CASSSREAPHYEQYF. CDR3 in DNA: TGTGCCAGCAGTTCACGGGAGGCCCCACACTACGAGCAGTACTTC.